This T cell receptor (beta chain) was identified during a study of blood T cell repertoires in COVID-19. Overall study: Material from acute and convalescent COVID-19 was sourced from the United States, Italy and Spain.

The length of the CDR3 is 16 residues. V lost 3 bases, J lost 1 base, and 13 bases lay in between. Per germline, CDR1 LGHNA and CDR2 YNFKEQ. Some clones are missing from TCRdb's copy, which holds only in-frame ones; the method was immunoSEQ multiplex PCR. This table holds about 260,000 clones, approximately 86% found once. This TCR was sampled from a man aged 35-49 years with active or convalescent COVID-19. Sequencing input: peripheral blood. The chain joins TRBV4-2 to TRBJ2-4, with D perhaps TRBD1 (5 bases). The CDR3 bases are TGTGCCAGCAGCCACGCCTCAGGGTTGGCCAAAAACATTCAGTACTTC. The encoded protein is CASSHASGLAKNIQYF.